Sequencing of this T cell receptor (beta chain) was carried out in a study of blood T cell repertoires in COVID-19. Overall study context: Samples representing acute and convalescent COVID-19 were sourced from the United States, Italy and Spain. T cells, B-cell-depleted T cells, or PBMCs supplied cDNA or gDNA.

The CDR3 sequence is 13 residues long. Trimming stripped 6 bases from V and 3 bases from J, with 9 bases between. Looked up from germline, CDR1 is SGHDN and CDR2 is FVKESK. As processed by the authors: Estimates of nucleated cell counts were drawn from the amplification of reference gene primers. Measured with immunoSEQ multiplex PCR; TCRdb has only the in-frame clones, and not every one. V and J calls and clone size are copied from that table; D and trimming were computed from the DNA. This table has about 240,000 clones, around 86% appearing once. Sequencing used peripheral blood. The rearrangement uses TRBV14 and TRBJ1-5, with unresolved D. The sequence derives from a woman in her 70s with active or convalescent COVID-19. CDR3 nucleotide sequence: TGTGCCAGCAGTACTTCCCTCAATCAGCCCCAGCATTTT. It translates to CASSTSLNQPQHF. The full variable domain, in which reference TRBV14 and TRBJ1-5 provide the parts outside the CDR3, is EAGVTQFPSHSVIEKGQTVTLRCDPISGHDNLYWYRRVMGKEIKFLLHFVKESKQDESGMPNNRFLAERTGGTYSTLKVQPAELEDSGVYFCASSTSLNQPQHFGDGTRLSIL.